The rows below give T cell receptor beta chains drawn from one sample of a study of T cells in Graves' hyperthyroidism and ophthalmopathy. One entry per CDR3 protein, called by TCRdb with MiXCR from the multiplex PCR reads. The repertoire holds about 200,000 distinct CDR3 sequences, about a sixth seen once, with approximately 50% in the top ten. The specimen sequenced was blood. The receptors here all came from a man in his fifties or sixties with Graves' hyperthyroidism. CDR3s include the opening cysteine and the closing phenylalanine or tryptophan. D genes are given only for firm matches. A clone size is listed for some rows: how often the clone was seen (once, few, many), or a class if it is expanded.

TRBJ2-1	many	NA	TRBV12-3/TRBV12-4	CASTRMGENEQFF	TGTGCCAGCACCAGAATGGGGGAGAATGAGCAGTTCTTC
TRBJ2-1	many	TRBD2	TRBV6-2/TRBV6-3	CASSPGGTSGRIEQFF	TGTGCCAGCAGCCCTGGTGGGACTAGCGGGAGAATTGAGCAGTTCTTC
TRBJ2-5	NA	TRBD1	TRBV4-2	CASSQDGWTGKKETQYF	TGTGCCAGCAGCCAAGACGGTTGGACAGGGAAAAAAGAGACCCAGTACTTC
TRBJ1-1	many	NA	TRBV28	CASTRGGTDTEAFF	TGTGCCAGCACCCGGGGGGGCACGGACACTGAAGCTTTCTTT
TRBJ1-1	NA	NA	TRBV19	CASSMNTSPEAFF	TGTGCCAGTAGTATGAACACTTCTCCTGAAGCTTTCTTT
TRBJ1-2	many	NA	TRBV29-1	CSVVYSAANYGYTF	TGCAGCGTTGTTTATTCGGCAGCCAACTATGGCTACACCTTC
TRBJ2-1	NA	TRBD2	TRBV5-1	CASSLSSGSRNEQFF	TGCGCCAGCAGCTTGTCTAGCGGGAGCAGGAATGAGCAGTTCTTC
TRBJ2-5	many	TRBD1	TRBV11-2	CASSTIRDRGTQYF	TGTGCCAGCAGCACCATTCGGGACAGAGGAACCCAGTACTTC
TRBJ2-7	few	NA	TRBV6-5	CASSYGLVSYEQYF	TGTGCCAGCAGTTACGGGCTAGTGTCCTACGAGCAGTACTTC
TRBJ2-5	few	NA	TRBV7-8	CASSLVAPQETQYF	TGTGCCAGCAGCTTAGTTGCCCCCCAAGAGACCCAGTACTTC
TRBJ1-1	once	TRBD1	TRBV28	CASTVRGQGADKAFF	TGTGCCAGCACCGTAAGGGGACAGGGGGCAGACAAAGCTTTCTTT
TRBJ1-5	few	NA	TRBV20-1	CSATQGSQPQHF	TGCAGTGCTACGCAGGGAAGCCAGCCCCAGCATTTT
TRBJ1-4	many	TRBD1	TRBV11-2	CASSLQGELEKLFF	TGTGCCAGCAGCCTCCAGGGGGAGCTTGAAAAACTGTTTTTT
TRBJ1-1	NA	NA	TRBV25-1	CASSAINGGGAFF	TGTGCCAGCAGTGCTATAAATGGGGGGGGAGCTTTCTTT
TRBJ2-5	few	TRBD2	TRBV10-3	CAIRGTSGTYQETQYF	TGTGCCATCAGGGGGACTAGCGGGACTTACCAAGAGACCCAGTACTTC
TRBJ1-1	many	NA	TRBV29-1	CSVEVWQNTEAFF	TGCAGCGTTGAAGTTTGGCAGAACACTGAAGCTTTCTTT
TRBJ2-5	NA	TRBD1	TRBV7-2	CASSLSTGAQWETQYF	TGTGCCAGCAGCCTATCGACAGGGGCACAATGGGAGACCCAGTACTTC
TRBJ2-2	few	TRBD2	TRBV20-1	CSSFTSGPGGELFF	TGCAGTTCATTCACTAGCGGCCCGGGTGGGGAGCTGTTTTTT